The 3 T cell receptor beta chains listed next were all sequenced from one sample in a study of blood T cell repertoires in COVID-19. Measured with immunoSEQ multiplex PCR; TCRdb has only the in-frame clones, and not every one. The sample lists about 200,000 clones; roughly 80% were seen once. Input material: peripheral blood. These receptors were collected from a human donor in a cohort sampled during active COVID-19.

The rearrangement uses TRBV6-5 and TRBJ2-1, with D possibly TRBD2 on 5 matching bases. The germline V and J ends were trimmed by 5 bases and 15 bases, with 17 bases remaining between them. Germline V gives CDR1 MNHEY, CDR2 SVGAGI. The CDR3 consists of 12 residues. The CDR3: CASSPGSGRGFF. The CDR3, as DNA: TGTGCCAGCAGTCCCGGCTCGGGCCGGGGGTTCTTC.

J is TRBJ1-2 and V is TRBV3-1 (or the pseudogene TRBV3-2), with D unresolved. Trimming took 4 bases from V and 5 from J, leaving 17 bases between them. The length of the CDR3 is 15 residues. CDR1 and CDR2 (germline): LGHDT, YNNKEL (reference sequence). Here the CDR3 DNA reads TGTGCCAGCAGCCCCACCCCGGGTCCGGGTTATGGCTACACCTTC. It yields the protein CASSPTPGPGYGYTF.

This sequence joins TRBV6-5 and TRBJ1-2, with 8 nucleotides matching TRBD1. The CDR3 spans 13 residues. The V and J ends lost 8 bases and 5 bases, in that order; junction bases with no gene match: 7. In germline, CDR1 is MNHEY, CDR2 SVGAGI. CDR3 loop: CASGHRGVYGYTF. CDR3 nucleotides: TGTGCCAGCGGACACAGGGGGGTTTATGGCTACACCTTC.